This T cell receptor beta chain was sequenced in a study of blood T cells in healthy people across ages. Remarks on this clonotype: A read error may produce the germline difference seen at one junction end.

Donors each provided about 10 milliliters of peripheral blood. Using a J-beta primer mix together with a sample-barcoded 5' primer, a second PCR was run for roughly 6 to 12 cycles. Every cDNA molecule bore a tag from a template-switch adaptor containing 12 random nucleotides. TCRdb itself ran the 5' RACE reads through MiXCR, one entry per CDR3 protein. The sample holds roughly 800,000 distinct CDR3 sequences, around half seen once. This receptor was obtained from an elderly man in good health. Sequencing was carried out using blood.

CDR3 in amino acids: CSVEAGTANTEAFF. The CDR3 DNA is TGCAGCGTGGAAGCCGGGACAGCGAACACTGAAGCTTTCTTT. The chain links TRBV29-1 to TRBJ1-1; 7 bases are shared with TRBD1. The CDR3 has 14 amino acids. The germline CDR1 and CDR2 sequences are SQVTM and ANQGSEA.